This TCR beta chain was observed in a study of T cell responses to AZD1222 COVID-19 vaccine. Study-level results: Just a handful of AZD1222 recipients tested seropositive at baseline. Vaccination with two AZD1222 doses was followed by a rise in Spike-specific TCR breadth and depth. Most donors were white British and more were female, and clonal diversity was possibly underestimated. Reports indicate that nearly half of spike-specific TCRs are directed at unmutated variant regions.

The table came from immunoSEQ multiplex PCR; TCRdb's copy has only in-frame clones and leaves some out. The table lists around 76,000 clones, roughly 84% of them singletons. This clone was recorded once. The target antigen is unknown. The CDR3 consists of 14 residues. Trimming cost V 0 bases and J 8 bases, with 16 bases left between them. The V gene's germline CDR1 is GTSNPN and CDR2 SVGIG (reference sequence). The chain is built from TRBV30 and TRBJ1-2; perhaps TRBD1 as D (6 bases). The material sequenced was peripheral blood, taken on day 0 of AZD1222 vaccination. This receptor was obtained from an adult in good health. The CDR3 reads CAWSVEGVIGGYTF. In DNA, the CDR3 is TGTGCCTGGAGTGTTGAGGGGGTCATCGGGGGCTACACCTTC.